The rows below give T cell receptor beta chains drawn from one sample of a study of T cell repertoires in aging, cancer and after chemotherapy. Each CDR3 protein gets one entry after TCRdb re-called the multiplex PCR reads with MiXCR. The top ten hold roughly 35% of the sample, which has over 2,500 distinct CDR3 sequences, more than 55% seen once. Sequenced input: blood. The receptors here all came from a human donor with a solid tumor. Both conserved end residues are part of each CDR3. A D gene is named only where the DNA matches it firmly. Clone sizes are given selectively: once, few, many, or a class where the clone is expanded.

length	V	D	size	J	DNA	CDR3
12	TRBV6-2/TRBV6-3	.	large	TRBJ2-7	TGTGCCAGCAGTTTGGGGTACTACGAGCAGTACTTC	CASSLGYYEQYF
12	TRBV11-2	.	.	TRBJ2-3	TGTGCCGGCAGCTTAGGAAGGGATACGCAGTATTTT	CAGSLGRDTQYF
15	TRBV6-6	TRBD2	.	TRBJ2-1	TGTGCCAGCAGTGACTCTAGCGGGGGGGCCAATGAGCAGTTCTTC	CASSDSSGGANEQFF
12	TRBV28	.	once	TRBJ1-1	TGTGCCAGCAGTCACAAATTCCGTGAAGCTTTCTTT	CASSHKFREAFF
13	TRBV5-5	.	.	TRBJ2-7	TGTGCCAGCAGCGTGGACATTAGCGGCGAGCAGTACTTC	CASSVDISGEQYF
15	TRBV12-3/TRBV12-4	.	.	TRBJ1-1	TGTGCCAGCAGTTTGCATACGACGGCGAACACTGAAGCTTTCTTT	CASSLHTTANTEAFF
14	TRBV24-1	.	few	TRBJ1-2	TGTGCCACCAGTGATGCGGGACTTGCGGGAGGCTACACCTTC	CATSDAGLAGGYTF
17	TRBV20-1	.	.	TRBJ1-4	TGCAGTGCTAGCGGGGGGCCGGCCAGGAGGGGCGGTGAAAAACTGTTTTTT	CSASGGPARRGGEKLFF
16	TRBV11-1	TRBD1	.	TRBJ1-1	TGTGCCAGCAGCTTAGGTGGGACAGGGAGGGATACTGAAGCTTTCTTT	CASSLGGTGRDTEAFF
17	TRBV27	TRBD2	.	TRBJ2-1	TGTGCCAGCAGCCCTCCACCACAGCGGGGGGCTTACAATGAGCAGTTCTTC	CASSPPPQRGAYNEQFF
15	TRBV6-6	.	.	TRBJ2-7	TGTGCCAGCATCGAGACGGACAGAGCCTCCTACGAGCAGTACTTT	CASIETDRASYEQYF
15	TRBV15	.	.	TRBJ2-3	TGTGCCACCCTCCCTGCCAGGGGACTCACAGATACGCAGTATTTT	CATLPARGLTDTQYF
15	TRBV6-5	.	.	TRBJ1-3	TGTGCCAGCAGTTATCTAGGAAGTTCTGGAAACACCATATATTTT	CASSYLGSSGNTIYF
14	TRBV6-5	.	.	TRBJ2-7	TGTGCCAGCTGGGCGAGGGCGAGGGGGGGCGAGCAGTACTTC	CASWARARGGEQYF
12	TRBV24-1	.	.	TRBJ2-1	TGTGCCACCAGTTCCGAGTTGGGTGAGCAGTTCTTC	CATSSELGEQFF
14	TRBV29-1	.	.	TRBJ2-1	TGCAGCGTTGATGGCGGTAAGGTGGGATATGAGCAGTTCTTC	CSVDGGKVGYEQFF
17	TRBV6-5	TRBD1	few	TRBJ1-2	TGTGCCAGCAATCCCGGGCAGGGGGCGCGGGTTAGCTATGGCTACACCTTC	CASNPGQGARVSYGYTF
14	TRBV29-1	.	.	TRBJ2-1	TGCAGCGTCCGCTCCCTAGGGGGAGGCACTGAGCAGTTCTTC	CSVRSLGGGTEQFF
15	TRBV19	.	few	TRBJ2-1	TGTGCCAGTAGTATATTGATCCTAGCCAGCAATGAGCAGTTCTTC	CASSILILASNEQFF
15	TRBV6-1	TRBD2	.	TRBJ2-7	TGTGCCAGCAGATTTCTAGCGGACCCAAACTACGAGCAGTACTTC	CASRFLADPNYEQYF